Below, 5 T cell receptor beta chains from the same sample are listed, as sequenced in a study of T cells generated in artificial thymic organoids. These receptors have no known antigen. Reverse primers in the TRAC or TRBC constant regions drove separate semi-nested PCRs for TCRalpha and TCRbeta. TCRdb itself ran the 5' RACE reads through MiXCR, one entry per CDR3 protein. The data show fewer than 9,500 distinct CDR3 sequences, 20% to 30% seen once. Artificial thymic organoids aggregated human hematopoietic stem and progenitor cells with human DLL1-expressing MS5 murine stromal cells. The seeding cells were CD34+CD3- hematopoietic stem and progenitor cells purified by FACS to remove T cells. Specimen: naive CD8+ T cells grown in artificial thymic organoids from cord blood stem and progenitor cells. Subset reported: CD3+TCRalphabeta+CD8SP T cells; for blood, CD45RO-CCR7+ naive CD8+ T cells. Every receptor here comes from a human donor who gave cord blood stem cells for thymic organoid culture, a cardiac surgery patient who gave postnatal thymus, or a blood donor (not recorded which).

Worth noting for this clonotype: Lacking the conserved final phenylalanine or tryptophan, this CDR3 likely reflects a read error. The chain recombines TRBV12-3 or TRBV12-4 with TRBJ2-3; D might be TRBD1 (6 bases). The CDR3 is 15 amino acids. Between the trimmed V and J ends, which lost 2 bases and 2 bases, there was a span of 11 bases. In DNA form, the CDR3 reads TGTGCCAGCAGTTTACCCCGGACAGACACAGATACGCAGTATTCT. Encoded protein: CASSLPRTDTDTQYS.

The rearrangement links TRBV20-1 to TRBJ2-5; no firm D call. CDR3 size: 13 residues. The germline V gene encodes CDR1 DFQATT and CDR2 SNEGSKA (reference sequence). The CDR3 is CNPLGLKQETQYF. DNA for the CDR3: TGCAATCCTTTGGGCTTGAAACAAGAGACCCAGTACTTC.

The rearrangement links TRBV2 to TRBJ2-7; no definite D call. Germline CDR1 reads SNHLY; CDR2 reads FYNNEI. V shed 1 base and J shed 4 bases, with 8 bases lying between them. This CDR3 is 13 amino acids long. Here the CDR3 reads CASSEGGRYEQYF. CDR3 nucleotide sequence: TGTGCCAGCAGTGAAGGCGGTCGGTACGAGCAGTACTTC.

This clonotype was detected only a few times. This chain links TRBV18 with TRBJ1-2; D unresolved. CDR3 length equals 11 residues. V gave up 3 bases and J gave up 6 bases, with 5 bases separating them. The germline V gene has CDR1 KGHSH and CDR2 LQKENI. The CDR3: CASSPLNGYTF. The CDR3 coding sequence is TGTGCCAGCTCACCTTTAAATGGCTACACCTTC.

By share, this clonotype counts as medium-sized. The chain joins TRBV5-5 to TRBJ2-7, with TRBD2 identical over 8 bases. The trim removed 1 base at V and 3 bases at J, leaving 3 bases unmatched. CDR3 length equals 14 residues. Germline loops: CDR1 SGHKS, CDR2 YYEKEE (reference sequence). CDR3 bases: TGTGCCAGCAGCTTGCGCGGGGGGAGCTACGAGCAGTACTTC. This sequence encodes CASSLRGGSYEQYF.